One and the same sample provided the 14 T cell receptor beta chains below, sequenced in a study of blood T cell repertoires in COVID-19. Only in-frame clones appear in the TCRdb table, and some are missing; sequencing was by immunoSEQ multiplex PCR. The data show under 300,000 clones, approximately 88% seen once. Sequencing used PBMCs or T cells enriched from blood (not recorded which). The receptors were gathered from a woman aged 40 to 50 with acute COVID-19.

This sequence joins TRBV7-9 and TRBJ2-5, with 10 bases that match TRBD2. Germline-derived CDR1 and CDR2 are SEHNR and FQNEAQ (reference sequence). The CDR3 runs to 15 residues. V gave up 5 bases and J gave up 1 base; unmatched junction bases: 4. The CDR3 reads CASSQLAGGQETQYF. The CDR3 DNA reads TGTGCCAGCAGCCAGTTAGCGGGGGGCCAAGAGACCCAGTACTTC.

The chain combines TRBV29-1 with TRBJ1-4; no reliable D call. Germline CDR1 and CDR2: SQVTM and ANQGSEA. The CDR3 has 13 amino acids. With 5 bases removed from V and 5 bases from J, the gap between germline ends came to 12 bases. CDR3: CSVIGGGNEKLFF. The CDR3 region has the DNA TGCAGCGTTATTGGCGGAGGGAATGAAAAACTGTTTTTT.

The V and J genes are TRBV7-2 and TRBJ2-7; 7 bases line up with TRBD1. Germline trimming cut 4 bases from V and 6 bases from J; bases unmatched to any gene: 3. Per germline, CDR1 SGHTA and CDR2 FQGNSA. The CDR3 contains 12 residues. The CDR3 protein is CASSSHRGEQYV. The CDR3 nucleotides are TGTGCCAGCAGCTCCCACAGGGGCGAGCAGTACGTC.

The chain has TRBV7-2 and TRBJ2-1; D gene uncertain. Per germline, CDR1 SGHTA and CDR2 FQGNSA. The CDR3 spans 12 residues. V lost 1 base and J 10 bases, leaving 8 bases between the germline ends. The CDR3 coding sequence is TGTGCCAGCAGCTTAGTTTCCCGGGAGCAGTTCTTC. Translated, it gives CASSLVSREQFF.

V is TRBV2 and J is TRBJ2-7; D uncertain. V was shortened by 8 bases and J by 2 bases, with 16 bases between the two germline ends. The CDR3 is 14 amino acids. CDR1 and CDR2 (germline): SNHLY, FYNNEI. This chain's CDR3 is CASAMAAIAYEQYV. CDR3 nucleotides: TGTGCCAGCGCGATGGCGGCCATAGCCTACGAGCAGTACGTC.

The count of this clone is one. The V call is TRBV6-5, the J call TRBJ1-2, with 9 bases that match TRBD1. Unmatched junction bases numbered 4, after V lost 6 bases and J lost 8 bases. The CDR3 runs 12 residues. Germline CDR1 MNHEY, CDR2 SVGAGI. CDR3 DNA: TGTGCCAGCAGACAGGGGGCGGGAGGCTACACCTTC. Protein: CASRQGAGGYTF.

The rearrangement joins TRBV4-3 to TRBJ2-7, with a weak D call TRBD1 (6 bases). This CDR3 is 18 amino acids long. V shed 0 bases and J shed 1 base, with 19 bases lying between them. The V gene's germline CDR1 is LGHNA and CDR2 YSLEER. CDR3 DNA: TGCGCCAGCAGCCAAGAGACAGGTTCGACTTCGGGTTCCTACGAGCAGTACTTC. Translated, it gives CASSQETGSTSGSYEQYF.

This clone appeared a few times. This chain uses TRBV28 with TRBJ1-2; D gene uncertain. V lost 5 bases and J 7 bases, leaving 14 bases between the germline ends. In germline, CDR1 is MDHEN, CDR2 SYDVKM. The CDR3 sequence is 13 residues long. The DNA for the CDR3 is TGTGCCAGCAGTCCCCTCCTGAGAGGTGGCTACACCTTC. This sequence encodes CASSPLLRGGYTF.

The chain uses TRBV6-5 and TRBJ2-3; no reliable D call. The CDR3 runs 13 residues. V was cut by 5 bases and J by 0 bases, with 6 bases left in between. Germline CDR1 is MNHEY and CDR2 is SVGAGI. The CDR3 sequence: CASSRTSTDTQYF. The CDR3 DNA sequence: TGTGCCAGCAGTCGTACTAGCACAGATACGCAGTATTTT.

V and J are TRBV27 and TRBJ2-7; 12 bases are shared with TRBD2. Losses at the gene ends were 5 bases for V and 6 bases for J; bases not matched to a gene: 8. Looked up from germline, CDR1 is MNHEY and CDR2 is SMNVEV (reference sequence). CDR3 size: 15 residues. The DNA for the CDR3 is TGTGCCAGCAGTCCTAGCGGGAGGGCCTGGGGCGAGCAGTACGTC. It codes for CASSPSGRAWGEQYV.

J is TRBJ1-3 and V is TRBV7-9; D possibly corresponds to TRBD1 (6 bases). Germline V gives CDR1 SEHNR, CDR2 FQNEAQ (reference sequence). The CDR3 has 16 residues. V lost 5 bases to trimming and J lost 0 bases, with 14 bases between them. CDR3 protein: CASSPWGQSSGNTIYF. In nucleotides, the CDR3 is TGTGCCAGCAGCCCTTGGGGACAAAGCTCTGGAAACACCATATATTTT.

V is TRBV11-2 and J is TRBJ2-7; D may be TRBD2 (5 bases). The V end was cut by 3 bases, the J end by 0 bases, with 9 bases between. Germline V gene lookup returns CDR1 SGHAT and CDR2 FQNNGV. The CDR3 extends over 14 amino acids. CDR3 loop: CASSLGLASYEQYV. CDR3 nucleotides: TGTGCCAGCAGCTTGGGCCTAGCCTCCTACGAGCAGTACGTC.

A few counts support this clone. The chain uses TRBV30 and TRBJ2-5; weak D call: TRBD1 (7 bases). The ends were cut back, 5 bases at V and 4 bases at J, with 14 bases in the middle. The V gene's germline CDR1 is GTSNPN and CDR2 SVGIG (reference sequence). This CDR3 contains 13 residues. The DNA for the CDR3 is TGTGCCTGGTCCAGGGGGGTTCGAGAGACCCAGTACTTC. Encoded protein: CAWSRGVRETQYF.

About this clone: Other DNA sequences in this sample translate to the same CDR3. The chain is built from TRBV9 and TRBJ2-5; 8 bases map to TRBD1. V lost 0 bases, J lost 5 bases, and 6 bases stayed unmatched. The CDR3 is made up of 15 amino acids. The germline V gene encodes CDR1 SGDLS and CDR2 YYNGEE. The DNA of the CDR3 is TGTGCCAGCAGCGTAGATGGCAGGGGGCAGGAGACCCAGTACTTC. It encodes CASSVDGRGQETQYF.